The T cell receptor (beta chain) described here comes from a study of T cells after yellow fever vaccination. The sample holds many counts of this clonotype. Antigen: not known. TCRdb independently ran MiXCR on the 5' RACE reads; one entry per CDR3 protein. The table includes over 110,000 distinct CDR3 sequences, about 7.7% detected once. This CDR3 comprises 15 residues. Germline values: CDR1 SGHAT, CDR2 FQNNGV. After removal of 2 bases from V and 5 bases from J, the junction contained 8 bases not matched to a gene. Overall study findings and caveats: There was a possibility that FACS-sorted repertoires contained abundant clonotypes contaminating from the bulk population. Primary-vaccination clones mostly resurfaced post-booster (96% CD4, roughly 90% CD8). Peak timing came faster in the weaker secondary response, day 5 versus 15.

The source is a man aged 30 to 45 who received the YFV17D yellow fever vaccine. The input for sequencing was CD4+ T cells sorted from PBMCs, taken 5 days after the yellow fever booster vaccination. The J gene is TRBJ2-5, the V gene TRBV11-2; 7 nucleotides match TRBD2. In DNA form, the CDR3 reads TGTGCCAGCAGCTTATCGCTAGCGGTTCGGGAGACCCAGTACTTC. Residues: CASSLSLAVRETQYF.